This TCR beta chain emerged from a study of neurological immune-mediated disorders. Time point reported: longitudinal time-point 2. From the 5' RACE reads, TCRdb called clonotypes with MiXCR, one entry per CDR3 protein. The table records about 49,000 distinct CDR3 sequences, 13% of them present only once. The table lists this clonotype with a few counts. Possible read error: a much larger clone is one base away. Germline V gene lookup returns CDR1 SGHTA and CDR2 FQGTGA. CDR3 length: 24 residues. The sequence was obtained from a male donor with HTLV-1-associated myelopathy (HAM/TSP). V gene TRBV7-3 combines with J gene TRBJ1-1; 8 bases are shared with TRBD1. Source material: PBMCs. The CDR3 DNA reads as TGTGTCAGCAGCTTAACGAGGGGGAAGGTGTTTCTCCGGGACAGGAGACTCATGAACACTGAAGCTTTCTTT. This sequence encodes CVSSLTRGKVFLRDRRLMNTEAFF.